This T cell receptor beta chain comes out of a study of cytotoxic CD8 clonotypes in ibrutinib-treated CLL. Notes on the study in general: Ibrutinib response saw clonality rise, and progression saw it return toward baseline. Against age-matched healthy donors, baseline clonality ran higher and tracked circulating CD8+ T-cell counts. Public clonotypes were seen rarely and were contracted or stable on treatment.

Cryopreserved PBMCs supplied about 2 micrograms of genomic DNA for TCR beta libraries. Looked up from germline, CDR1 is MNHEY and CDR2 is SMNVEV (reference sequence). Trimming shortened V by 6 bases and J by 1 base, and 10 bases separated the two germline ends. The length of the CDR3 is 14 residues. The repertoire was sequenced with immunoSEQ multiplex PCR; TCRdb's copy has only in-frame clones and lacks some. The table shows around 70,000 clones, with roughly 85% occurring only once. This clone was counted a single time. The antigen is unknown. The source material was PBMCs, sampled after 24 months of ibrutinib treatment. The TCR was taken from a human donor with chronic lymphocytic leukemia. The chain joins TRBV27 to TRBJ1-3; D call uncertain. The DNA for the CDR3 is TGTGCCAGCAGGGATGGAGATTCTGGAAACACCATATATTTT. Residues: CASRDGDSGNTIYF.